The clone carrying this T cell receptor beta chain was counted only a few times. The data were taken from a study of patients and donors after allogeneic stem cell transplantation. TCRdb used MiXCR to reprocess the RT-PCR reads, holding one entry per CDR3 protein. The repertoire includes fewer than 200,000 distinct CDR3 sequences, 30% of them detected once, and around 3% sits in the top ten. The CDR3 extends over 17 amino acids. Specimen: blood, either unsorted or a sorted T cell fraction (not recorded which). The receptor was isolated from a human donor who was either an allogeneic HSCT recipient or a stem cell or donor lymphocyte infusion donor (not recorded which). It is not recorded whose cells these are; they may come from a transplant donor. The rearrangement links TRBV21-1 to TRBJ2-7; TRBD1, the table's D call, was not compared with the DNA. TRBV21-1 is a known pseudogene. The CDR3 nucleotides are TGTGCCAGCAGGCCCACCCCGGACCGGGACCACTCCTACGAGCAGTACTTC. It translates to CASRPTPDRDHSYEQYF.